This TCR beta chain derives from a study of blood T cell repertoires in COVID-19. This clone was seen at least ten times. Sequencing was performed with immunoSEQ multiplex PCR; in TCRdb, only in-frame clones are kept and a portion is missing. This table has 80,000 or so clones, 80% appearing once. Germline lookup yields CDR1 LGHNA and CDR2 YNFKEQ. With V trimmed by 0 bases and J by 8 bases, 8 bases remained unmatched. This CDR3 region has 16 residues. This TCR was sampled from a woman aged 70-85 years with acute or convalescent COVID-19. This chain links TRBV4-2 with TRBJ2-1; 9 positions agree with TRBD2. The sequencing sample was made of peripheral blood. The chain's CDR3 is CASSQEIGGGGDEQFF. CDR3 sequence (DNA): TGTGCCAGCAGCCAAGAAATTGGCGGGGGGGGCGATGAGCAGTTCTTC.